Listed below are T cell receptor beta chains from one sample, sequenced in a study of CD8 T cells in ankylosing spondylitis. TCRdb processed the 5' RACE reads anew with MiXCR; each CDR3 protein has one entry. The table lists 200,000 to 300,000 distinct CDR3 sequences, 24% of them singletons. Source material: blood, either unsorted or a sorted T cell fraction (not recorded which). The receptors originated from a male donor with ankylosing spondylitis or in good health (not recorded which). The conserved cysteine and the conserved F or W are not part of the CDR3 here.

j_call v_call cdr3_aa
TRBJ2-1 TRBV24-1 ATSPGSYEQF
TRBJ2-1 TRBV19 ASSLRWANEQF
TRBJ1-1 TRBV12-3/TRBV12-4 ASSFQGGNTEAF
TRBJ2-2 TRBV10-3 AIRSLVGTENTGELF
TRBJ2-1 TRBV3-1 ASSQELAGGYYNEQF
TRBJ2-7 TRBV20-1 SARQKLDLTYEQY
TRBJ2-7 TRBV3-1 ASSYRGQAVY
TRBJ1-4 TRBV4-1 ASSQGMILGGTNEKLF
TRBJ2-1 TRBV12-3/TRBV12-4 AIRDRNNEQF
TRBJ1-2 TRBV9 ASSVPPGKGYGYT
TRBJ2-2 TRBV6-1 ASSERGPTGTVNTGELF
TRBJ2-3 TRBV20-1 SARPGQYTDTQY
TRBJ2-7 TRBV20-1 SAIVAGLNEQY
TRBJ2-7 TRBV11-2 ASSLAGEGGYEQY
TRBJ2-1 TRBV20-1 SAGRNAGEQF
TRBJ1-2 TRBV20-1 SARDRRYGYT
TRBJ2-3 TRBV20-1 SAPTSGYLTDTQY